One and the same sample provided the 6 T cell receptor beta chains below, sequenced in a study of cytomegalovirus exposure and HLA in healthy donors. It was with 60 Vbeta and 13 Jbeta primers that the PCR ran. Repertoires were generated with immunoSEQ multiplex PCR, while TCRdb's copy carries only in-frame clones and drops some. The data contain around 190,000 clones, around 80% of them singletons. The sequenced material came from PBMCs. The receptors originated from a young man in good health and CMV-seronegative.

The gene calls are TRBV5-4 and TRBJ2-2; 9 nucleotides match TRBD1. This CDR3 spans 15 amino acids. The trim removed 4 bases at V and 4 bases at J, leaving 5 bases unmatched. Per the germline V gene, CDR1 is SGHNT and CDR2 is YYREEE (reference sequence). The CDR3 DNA sequence: TGTGCCAGCAGCCGGGACAGGGACGGCACCGGGGAGCTGTTTTTT. Protein: CASSRDRDGTGELFF.

V gene TRBV25-1 combines with J gene TRBJ2-5, with D perhaps matching TRBD1 (6 bases). V was shortened by 3 bases and J by 5 bases, with 16 bases between the two germline ends. Germline CDR1 reads MGHDK; CDR2 reads SYGVNS. The CDR3 has 15 amino acids. The CDR3 loop is CASSEGRGGVETQYF. The CDR3 bases are TGTGCCAGCAGTGAGGGCAGGGGTGGGGTTGAGACCCAGTACTTC. Looking up the rest from reference TRBV25-1 and TRBJ2-5 gives the full variable domain: EADIYQTPRYLVIGTGKKITLECSQTMGHDKMYWYQQDPGMELHLIHYSYGVNSTEKGDLSSESTVSRIRTEHFPLTLESARPSHTSQYLCASSEGRGGVETQYFGPGTRLLVL.

This clone occurred a few times. V usage is TRBV6-1 and J usage is TRBJ1-2, with D possibly TRBD1 on 6 matching bases. V shed 2 bases and J shed 5 bases, with 27 bases lying between them. Germline V CDR1 and CDR2: MNHNS, SASEGT. The CDR3 extends over 19 amino acids. The CDR3 nucleotides read TGTGCCAGCAGTGAAAGACGGCAGGGGCTCCGGACCTCGATATATGGCTACACCTTC. This translates into CASSERRQGLRTSIYGYTF.

V gene TRBV27 combines with J gene TRBJ2-7; 10 nucleotides agree with TRBD2. Per germline, CDR1 MNHEY and CDR2 SMNVEV (reference sequence). V trimming: 3 bases; J trimming: 9 bases; junction bases outside the gene matches: 8. CDR3 length: 14 amino acids. The CDR3 reads CASSFSGGSLAQYF. DNA of the CDR3: TGTGCCAGCAGTTTTAGCGGGGGGTCCCTGGCGCAGTACTTC.

CDR3 region: CASSIRDSLGANVLTF. In DNA, the CDR3 is TGTGCCAGTAGTATCCGGGACAGTCTTGGGGCCAACGTCCTGACTTTC. The chain employs TRBV19 and TRBJ2-6; TRBD1 matches at 7 bases. V shed 3 bases and J 3 bases; nucleotides not matched to a gene: 5. The V gene's germline CDR1 is LNHDA and CDR2 SQIVND (reference sequence). The CDR3 has 16 amino acids.

This clone has just one count. The rearrangement links TRBV6-1 to TRBJ2-7; 15 nucleotides match TRBD2. The V gene's germline CDR1 is MNHNS and CDR2 SASEGT. This CDR3 is built from 15 residues. The junction had 3 bases not matched to a gene; V was cut back by 4 bases and J by 5 bases. CDR3: CASSGGLAGGDEQYF. CDR3 sequence (DNA): TGTGCCAGCAGTGGAGGACTAGCGGGAGGGGACGAGCAGTACTTC.